Sequencing of this T cell receptor beta chain was carried out in a study of ipilimumab plus nivolumab after autologous stem cell transplantation. Patients got 3 mg/kg IV nivolumab weeks 1, 4, 7, 10, then biweekly through week 26. This clone was seen just once. This CDR3 contains 16 residues. CDR1 is SGHRS, CDR2 YFSETQ, per germline. The V end was cut by 0 bases, the J end by 2 bases, with 13 bases between. Assay: immunoSEQ multiplex PCR; the TCRdb copy retains only in-frame clones and omits some. This sample has tens of thousands of clones, with about 92% found just once. The sample in question was PBMCs, obtained in a trial of ipilimumab plus nivolumab as post-transplant consolidation. V usage is TRBV5-1 and J usage is TRBJ2-3; perhaps TRBD2 as D (5 bases). This TCR derives from a male donor with multiple myeloma. Written as DNA, the CDR3 is TGCGCCAGCAGCTTGGGGGTCGTTCGGGACACAGATACGCAGTATTTT. Translating it yields CASSLGVVRDTDTQYF.